One and the same sample provided the 26 T cell receptor beta chains below, sequenced in a study of cytomegalovirus exposure and HLA in healthy donors. It was with 60 Vbeta and 13 Jbeta primers that the PCR ran. Here immunoSEQ multiplex PCR was the method, and the copy in TCRdb shows in-frame clones only, minus some. The table shows some 110,000 clones, with about 81% occurring only once. Input material: PBMCs. These receptors were taken from a young man in good health and CMV-seronegative.

This clone was detected only once. The chain employs TRBV7-9 and TRBJ2-5, with a possible D match to TRBD1 (6 bases). The CDR3 extends over 13 amino acids. Trimming removed 6 bases at V and 5 bases at J, with 13 bases between. Germline V lookup: CDR1 SEHNR, CDR2 FQNEAQ (reference sequence). The DNA of the CDR3 is TGTGCCAGCAGGAAGGGGGTACCGGAGACCCAGTACTTC. Protein sequence: CASRKGVPETQYF.

This chain joins TRBV27 and TRBJ2-7; TRBD1 is a possible D gene (6 bases). The V end lost 5 bases, the J end lost 4 bases, and 15 bases lay between the germline ends. The germline V gene has CDR1 MNHEY and CDR2 SMNVEV (reference sequence). This CDR3 is 14 amino acids long. The DNA of the CDR3 is TGTGCCAGCAGTCCAGGGGTAATTGTATACGAGCAGTACTTC. Encoded protein: CASSPGVIVYEQYF.

A single count supports this clone. This rearrangement joins TRBV23-1 to TRBJ2-1; 7 bases agree with TRBD2. TRBV23-1 is noted as an ORF with a role that remains uncertain. The trim removed 4 bases at V and 2 bases at J, leaving 17 bases unmatched. CDR3 length: 19 residues. CDR3 region: CASSPGGTSDEGTYNEQFF. CDR3 DNA sequence: TGCGCCAGCAGTCCGGGAGGAACTAGCGACGAGGGAACCTACAATGAGCAGTTCTTC.

V gene TRBV9 combines with J gene TRBJ1-5; D is uncertain. This CDR3 has 13 amino acids. Germline-derived CDR1 and CDR2 are SGDLS and YYNGEE. V lost 0 bases and J 5 bases, leaving 6 bases between the germline ends. The DNA for the CDR3 is TGTGCCAGCAGCGTAGTGCGCGATCAGCCCCAGCATTTT. This translates into CASSVVRDQPQHF.

A single count supports this clone. The chain couples TRBV18 to TRBJ1-5; no definite D call. Between the trimmed V and J ends, which lost 3 bases and 3 bases, there was a span of 9 bases. Germline V gene sequence: CDR1 KGHSH, CDR2 LQKENI. The CDR3 totals 14 residues. Here the CDR3 reads CASSPAVNNQPQHF. Written as DNA, the CDR3 is TGTGCCAGCTCACCGGCCGTGAACAATCAGCCCCAGCATTTT. Together with reference TRBV18 and TRBJ1-5, the CDR3 gives the full variable domain: NAGVMQNPRHLVRRRGQEARLRCSPMKGHSHVYWYRQLPEEGLKFMVYLQKENIIDESGMPKERFSAEFPKEGPSILRIQQVVRGDSAAYFCASSPAVNNQPQHFGDGTRLSIL.

The chain uses TRBV6-1 and TRBJ2-7; 11 nucleotides line up with TRBD1. Germline assignment: CDR1 MNHNS and CDR2 SASEGT. This CDR3 is built from 16 residues. With V trimmed by 0 bases and J by 4 bases, 5 bases remained unmatched. CDR3 amino acids: CASSEALGTGGYEQYF. The CDR3 region has the DNA TGTGCCAGCAGTGAAGCGCTGGGGACAGGGGGGTACGAGCAGTACTTC.

The chain recombines TRBV6-5 with TRBJ2-3; possibly TRBD2 for D (5 bases). V lost 5 bases to trimming and J lost 0 bases, with 12 bases between them. The V gene's germline CDR1 is MNHEY and CDR2 SVGAGI. The length of the CDR3 is 15 residues. CDR3 protein: CASSHSPGSTDTQYF. The CDR3 DNA follows: TGTGCCAGCAGTCATAGTCCGGGAAGCACAGATACGCAGTATTTT.

This chain uses TRBV29-1 with TRBJ2-7, with TRBD1 identical over 9 bases. Germline CDR1 reads SQVTM; CDR2 reads ANQGSEA. The V gene end was trimmed by 0 bases and the J gene end by 2 bases; junction bases not matched to a gene: 2. CDR3 length: 14 amino acids. The CDR3 sequence: CSVEEDRGTYEQYF. The CDR3 DNA is TGCAGCGTTGAAGAGGACAGGGGAACCTACGAGCAGTACTTC.

CDR3 sequence: CASSPRQPTGANVLTF. The CDR3 DNA follows: TGTGCCAGCAGCCCGCGACAGCCTACTGGGGCCAACGTCCTGACTTTC. The rearrangement joins TRBV9 to TRBJ2-6; tentative D call: TRBD1 (5 bases). V shed 4 bases and J shed 2 bases, with 13 bases lying between them. The germline V gene has CDR1 SGDLS and CDR2 YYNGEE. The CDR3 covers 16 residues.

V usage is TRBV4-1 and J usage is TRBJ2-7; no clear D gene. Germline-derived CDR1 and CDR2 are MGHRA and YSYEKL. The CDR3 runs to 14 residues. Trimming left V 1 base short and J 4 bases short, with 11 bases between. The CDR3 DNA is TGCGCCAGCAGCCAAGTACCGGTCACGTACGAGCAGTACTTC. This translates into CASSQVPVTYEQYF.

The V gene is TRBV4-3, the J gene TRBJ1-2; 8 bases agree with TRBD1. This CDR3 has 17 residues. Germline V lookup: CDR1 LGHNA, CDR2 YSLEER. Unmatched junction bases numbered 19, after V lost 5 bases and J lost 8 bases. For the CDR3, the DNA is TGCGCCAGCAGCTACACCACCACGGGACAGGACGGGGCGGGCTACACCTTC. It is translated as CASSYTTTGQDGAGYTF.

This chain joins TRBV19 and TRBJ2-1; the match to TRBD2 covers 13 bases. CDR3 length: 16 amino acids. Unmatched junction bases numbered 8, after V lost 5 bases and J lost 7 bases. CDR1 is LNHDA and CDR2 is SQIVND in the germline V gene (reference sequence). The CDR3: CASSPVTSGRNNEQFF. CDR3 nucleotides: TGTGCCAGTAGTCCGGTGACTAGCGGGAGGAATAATGAGCAGTTCTTC.

The chain has TRBV19 and TRBJ1-2; the D gene is possibly TRBD1 (5 bases). Trimming removed 6 bases at V and 0 bases at J, with 8 bases between. Looked up from germline, CDR1 is LNHDA and CDR2 is SQIVND (reference sequence). The CDR3 has 13 amino acids. CDR3 nucleotides: TGTGCCAGTAGCCAGGGCGCTAACTATGGCTACACCTTC. Protein sequence: CASSQGANYGYTF.

Only a few counts were recorded for this clone. The chain has TRBV2 and TRBJ1-2; tentatively, D is TRBD1 (5 bases). V dropped 6 bases and J dropped 0 bases, with 20 bases sitting between them. The CDR3 runs 17 residues. Germline lookup yields CDR1 SNHLY and CDR2 FYNNEI. This chain's CDR3 is CASRASIDRPTNYGYTF. In nucleotides, the CDR3 is TGTGCCAGCAGAGCCAGTATCGACAGACCTACTAACTATGGCTACACCTTC.

The chain joins TRBV25-1 to TRBJ1-4; possible D gene TRBD1, 5 bases. V was shortened by 0 bases and J by 8 bases, with 16 bases between the two germline ends. This CDR3 has 16 amino acids. Germline loops: CDR1 MGHDK, CDR2 SYGVNS. DNA for the CDR3: TGTGCCAGCAGTGAATATCTGAAACCAGGGTGGGAAAAACTGTTTTTT. Translating it yields CASSEYLKPGWEKLFF.

The chain employs TRBV9 and TRBJ1-1; TRBD1 aligns across 8 bases. Trimming took 0 bases from V and 4 from J; bases not matched to a gene: 2. The CDR3 covers 14 residues. The germline gives CDR1 SGDLS, CDR2 YYNGEE. The CDR3: CASSVATGGTEAFF. CDR3 nucleotides: TGTGCCAGCAGCGTAGCTACAGGGGGCACTGAAGCTTTCTTT.

The V and J genes are TRBV19 and TRBJ1-5; tentative D call: TRBD1 (5 bases). The ends were cut back, 8 bases at V and 0 bases at J, with 8 bases in the middle. This CDR3 is built from 13 residues. The germline V gene has CDR1 LNHDA and CDR2 SQIVND (reference sequence). The CDR3 DNA follows: TGTGCCAGTGAGGACAATAGCAATCAGCCCCAGCATTTT. The encoded protein is CASEDNSNQPQHF.

The chain carries TRBV7-9 and TRBJ2-7; D is undetermined. Between the trimmed V and J ends, which lost 5 bases and 2 bases, there was a span of 16 bases. The length of the CDR3 is 15 residues. Germline V gives CDR1 SEHNR, CDR2 FQNEAQ (reference sequence). This CDR3 is CASSPPVRNPYEQYF. The DNA for the CDR3 is TGTGCCAGCAGCCCCCCCGTGCGGAACCCCTACGAGCAGTACTTC.

The chain has TRBV7-6 and TRBJ1-1; 8 nucleotides line up with TRBD1. Per the germline V gene, CDR1 is SGHVS and CDR2 is FNYEAQ. The CDR3 has 19 amino acids. The ends lost 4 bases at V and 0 bases at J; junction bases unmatched: 16. CDR3 residues: CASSSLKGGTGPMNTEAFF. The CDR3 DNA reads as TGTGCCAGCAGCTCACTCAAGGGCGGGACAGGACCAATGAACACTGAAGCTTTCTTT.

The rearrangement links TRBV4-1 to TRBJ1-5; no firm D call. Germline V gene lookup returns CDR1 MGHRA and CDR2 YSYEKL. V lost 0 bases, J lost 5 bases, and 11 bases lay in between. The CDR3 length is 15 residues. The CDR3 loop is CASSQDARTHQPQHF. In nucleotides, the CDR3 is TGCGCCAGCAGCCAAGACGCCAGAACCCATCAGCCCCAGCATTTT.

This rearrangement joins TRBV10-1 to TRBJ1-1; 8 bases fit TRBD1. Trimming at V came to 5 bases and at J to 0 bases, leaving 5 bases not matched to a gene. The CDR3 length is 15 residues. CDR1 is WNHNN, CDR2 SYGVQD, per germline (reference sequence). CDR3 nucleotides: TGCGCCAGCAGTTACGACAGGGGAGTGAACACTGAAGCTTTCTTT. Its protein is CASSYDRGVNTEAFF.

The chain is built from TRBV7-9 and TRBJ1-1, with 8 bases aligning to TRBD1. Losses at the gene ends were 4 bases for V and 3 bases for J; bases not matched to a gene: 4. The CDR3 sequence is 14 residues long. Looked up from germline, CDR1 is SEHNR and CDR2 is FQNEAQ (reference sequence). The CDR3 DNA follows: TGTGCCAGCAGCTGGGGACAGGCGGACACTGAAGCTTTCTTT. Protein product: CASSWGQADTEAFF.

This clone has only one observation. The J gene is TRBJ2-2, the V gene TRBV5-8, with unresolved D. Looked up from germline, CDR1 is SGHTS and CDR2 is YDEGEE. The V end lost 0 bases, the J end lost 4 bases, and 7 bases lay between the germline ends. This CDR3 has 14 residues. CDR3 region: CASSLVPGTGELFF. CDR3 bases: TGTGCCAGCAGCTTGGTGCCGGGCACCGGGGAGCTGTTTTTT.

V is TRBV9 and J is TRBJ2-2; D call uncertain. Germline-derived CDR1 and CDR2 are SGDLS and YYNGEE. The CDR3 totals 14 residues. With 0 bases removed from V and 3 bases from J, the gap between germline ends came to 6 bases. The CDR3 is CASSVALHTGELFF. CDR3 nucleotides: TGTGCCAGCAGCGTAGCCCTACACACCGGGGAGCTGTTTTTT. The full variable domain, in which reference TRBV9 and TRBJ2-2 provide the parts outside the CDR3, is DSGVTQTPKHLITATGQRVTLRCSPRSGDLSVYWYQQSLDQGLQFLIQYYNGEERAKGNILERFSAQQFPDLHSELNLSSLELGDSALYFCASSVALHTGELFFGEGSRLTVL.

The rearrangement links TRBV12-5 to TRBJ1-2; tentative D call: TRBD1 (6 bases). This CDR3 region has 15 residues. V was cut by 0 bases and J by 1 base, with 9 bases left in between. Germline V CDR1 and CDR2: LGHNT, FRNRAP. CDR3 residues: CASGLVQGHNYGYTF. CDR3 DNA: TGTGCTAGTGGTTTGGTACAGGGCCATAACTATGGCTACACCTTC.

This chain links TRBV9 with TRBJ2-1; 10 bases fit TRBD2. V trimming: 6 bases; J trimming: 3 bases; junction bases outside the gene matches: 6. Germline-derived CDR1 and CDR2 are SGDLS and YYNGEE. The CDR3 loop spans 15 amino acids. The DNA for the CDR3 is TGTGCCAGCACCAGAGGACTAGCGGACTACAATGAGCAGTTCTTC. This translates into CASTRGLADYNEQFF.